One sample yielded the 12 T cell receptor beta chains listed below, sequenced in a study of cytomegalovirus exposure and HLA in healthy donors. A multiplex PCR was run with 60 Vbeta primers and 13 Jbeta primers. TCRdb's table, derived via immunoSEQ multiplex PCR, lists solely in-frame clones and lacks some. The sample consists of 150,000 to 200,000 clones, about three quarters of them appearing once. The sample consisted of PBMCs. The origin of the receptors is a woman between 40 and 50 years old in good health and CMV-seropositive.

This sequence joins TRBV7-2 and TRBJ2-2; 11 bases are a match to TRBD1. Germline V lookup: CDR1 SGHTA, CDR2 FQGNSA. The CDR3 has 15 residues. After removal of 2 bases from V and 6 bases from J, the junction contained 2 bases not matched to a gene. Written as DNA, the CDR3 is TGTGCCAGCAGCTTATCGGACAGGGGGCCCGGGGAGCTGTTTTTT. As protein: CASSLSDRGPGELFF.

V is TRBV5-1 and J is TRBJ2-1; 9 bases are shared with TRBD1. V lost 5 bases to trimming and J lost 4 bases; unmatched junction nucleotides: 10. The CDR3 has 16 residues. Germline V lookup: CDR1 SGHRS, CDR2 YFSETQ. The CDR3: CASRPRWTGEYNEQFF. The CDR3 DNA follows: TGCGCCAGCAGGCCCAGGTGGACAGGGGAATACAATGAGCAGTTCTTC.

A few counts support this clone. This chain links TRBV4-1 with TRBJ2-2, with 11 bases lining up with TRBD1. J was trimmed by 5 bases and V by 3 bases; bases with no gene match: 2. Germline assignment: CDR1 MGHRA and CDR2 YSYEKL. The CDR3 length is 15 residues. The CDR3 is CASSQRDRGTGELFF. The CDR3 bases are TGCGCCAGCAGCCAGCGGGACAGGGGGACCGGGGAGCTGTTTTTT.

The CDR3: CAWEEGNTEAFF. The CDR3 DNA reads as TGTGCCTGGGAGGAGGGGAACACTGAAGCTTTCTTT. The rearrangement links TRBV30 to TRBJ1-1; D is unclear. Germline values: CDR1 GTSNPN, CDR2 SVGIG (reference sequence). The CDR3 contains 12 residues. V was shortened by 5 bases and J by 1 base, with 8 bases between the two germline ends.

V usage is TRBV11-2 and J usage is TRBJ2-5; 10 bases map to TRBD1. V lost 5 bases, J lost 1 base, and 4 bases stayed unmatched. The V gene's germline CDR1 is SGHAT and CDR2 FQNNGV. This CDR3 region has 15 residues. This CDR3 reads CASSDDRGPQETQYF. The CDR3 bases are TGTGCCAGCAGCGATGACAGGGGGCCCCAAGAGACCCAGTACTTC.

The V call is TRBV7-9, the J call TRBJ2-2; TRBD2 matches at 7 bases. CDR3 size: 16 residues. Germline CDR1 SEHNR, CDR2 FQNEAQ (reference sequence). J gave up 4 bases and V 0 bases, and 5 bases lay outside the gene matches. The CDR3 loop reads CASSLALGLTTGELFF. Written as DNA, the CDR3 is TGTGCCAGCAGCTTAGCATTGGGACTAACCACCGGGGAGCTGTTTTTT.

V is TRBV5-1 and J is TRBJ2-1, with D perhaps matching TRBD2 (5 bases). Trimming cost V 0 bases and J 4 bases, with 8 bases left between them. The germline V gene encodes CDR1 SGHRS and CDR2 YFSETQ. This CDR3 is 14 amino acids long. CDR3 loop: CASSLDTGYNEQFF. In DNA, the CDR3 is TGCGCCAGCAGCTTGGATACGGGATACAATGAGCAGTTCTTC.

The gene calls are TRBV7-6 and TRBJ1-1; D is undetermined. The CDR3 consists of 13 residues. V lost 3 bases and J 2 bases, leaving 7 bases between the germline ends. Per germline, CDR1 SGHVS and CDR2 FNYEAQ. CDR3 DNA sequence: TGTGCCAGCAGCTTGACTGTAAACACTGAAGCTTTCTTT. This codes for CASSLTVNTEAFF.

The V and J genes are TRBV27 and TRBJ2-1; TRBD2 agrees at 10 bases. V trimming: 1 base; J trimming: 6 bases; junction bases outside the gene matches: 6. This CDR3 has 16 residues. CDR1 is MNHEY, CDR2 SMNVEV, per germline (reference sequence). The CDR3 loop is CASSLFVAGGGNEQFF. The CDR3 coding sequence is TGTGCCAGCAGTTTATTCGTAGCGGGGGGAGGCAATGAGCAGTTCTTC.

This rearrangement joins TRBV11-2 to TRBJ1-2; D perhaps matches TRBD1 (5 bases). CDR3 length: 17 residues. The ends were cut back, 4 bases at V and 0 bases at J, with 18 bases in the middle. Germline V gene data show CDR1 as SGHAT and CDR2 as FQNNGV. The CDR3 spells CASSSYGTVQANYGYTF. The CDR3 DNA is TGTGCCAGCAGCTCGTATGGGACTGTTCAAGCTAACTATGGCTACACCTTC. The full variable domain, completed using reference TRBV11-2 and TRBJ1-2, is EAGVAQSPRYKIIEKRQSVAFWCNPISGHATLYWYQQILGQGPKLLIQFQNNGVVDDSQLPKDRFSAERLKGVDSTLKIQPAKLEDSAVYLCASSSYGTVQANYGYTFGSGTRLTVV.

This clone has more than one count but fewer than ten. The chain carries TRBV5-4 and TRBJ1-1; D unresolved. This CDR3 has 15 residues. Trimming left V 1 base short and J 10 bases short, with 20 bases between. Germline V gene data show CDR1 as SGHNT and CDR2 as YYREEE (reference sequence). CDR3 DNA sequence: TGTGCCAGCAGCTTGTTGGGGATACGGGGAGAGGGAGCTTTCTTT. Translating gives CASSLLGIRGEGAFF.

The chain carries TRBV6-1 and TRBJ2-2; TRBD1 might be the D (5 bases). The germline V and J ends were trimmed by 4 bases and 7 bases, with 16 bases remaining between them. Germline V CDR1 and CDR2: MNHNS, SASEGT. The CDR3 covers 15 residues. CDR3 bases: TGTGCCAGCAGTGTTCAGGGCTCTCGTAACGGGGAGCTGTTTTTT. Its protein product is CASSVQGSRNGELFF.